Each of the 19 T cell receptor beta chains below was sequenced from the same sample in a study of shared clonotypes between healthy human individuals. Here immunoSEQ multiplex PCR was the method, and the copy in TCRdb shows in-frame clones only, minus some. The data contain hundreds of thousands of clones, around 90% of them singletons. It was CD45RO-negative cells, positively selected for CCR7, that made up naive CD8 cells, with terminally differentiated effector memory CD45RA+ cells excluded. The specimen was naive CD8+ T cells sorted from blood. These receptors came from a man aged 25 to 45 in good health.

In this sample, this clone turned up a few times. The CDR3: CASEEIKGKGSGNTIYF. In DNA, the CDR3 is TGTGCCAGCGAGGAGATTAAGGGAAAAGGCTCTGGAAACACCATATATTTT. The chain uses TRBV25-1 and TRBJ1-3; D gene ambiguous. There are 17 residues in the CDR3. Trimming took off 8 bases at V and 0 bases at J, with 20 bases between the two ends. CDR1 and CDR2 (germline): MGHDK, SYGVNS. Combining the CDR3 with reference TRBV25-1 and TRBJ1-3 gives the whole variable domain EADIYQTPRYLVIGTGKKITLECSQTMGHDKMYWYQQDPGMELHLIHYSYGVNSTEKGDLSSESTVSRIRTEHFPLTLESARPSHTSQYLCASEEIKGKGSGNTIYFGEGSWLTVV.

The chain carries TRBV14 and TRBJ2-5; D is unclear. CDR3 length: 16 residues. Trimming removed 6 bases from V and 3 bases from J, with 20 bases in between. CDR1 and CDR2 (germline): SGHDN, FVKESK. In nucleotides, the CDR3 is TGTGCCAGCAGTCATACCATCGTAGTTGGGGAAGAGACCCAGTACTTC. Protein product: CASSHTIVVGEETQYF.

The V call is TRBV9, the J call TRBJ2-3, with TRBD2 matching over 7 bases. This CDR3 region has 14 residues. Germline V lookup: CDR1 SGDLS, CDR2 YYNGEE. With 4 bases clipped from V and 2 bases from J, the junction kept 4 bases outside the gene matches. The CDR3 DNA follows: TGTGCCAGCAGCCCTAGCGGTTCCACAGATACGCAGTATTTT. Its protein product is CASSPSGSTDTQYF.

This chain's CDR3 is CASSRYLNTEAFF. CDR3 bases: TGTGCCAGCAGCCGTTACTTGAACACTGAAGCTTTCTTT. The chain employs TRBV5-5 and TRBJ1-1; D not resolved. The CDR3 consists of 13 residues. V lost 4 bases and J lost 0, with 7 bases in between. Germline CDR1 SGHKS, CDR2 YYEKEE (reference sequence).

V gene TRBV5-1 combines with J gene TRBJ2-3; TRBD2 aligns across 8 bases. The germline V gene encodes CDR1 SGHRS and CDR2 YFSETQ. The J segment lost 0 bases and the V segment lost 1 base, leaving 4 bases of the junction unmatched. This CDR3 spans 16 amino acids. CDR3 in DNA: TGCGCCAGCAGCTTGTACCCTAGCGGGAGCACAGATACGCAGTATTTT. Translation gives CASSLYPSGSTDTQYF.

The CDR3 sequence: CASSLQVTGMDEQFF. CDR3 in DNA: TGTGCCAGCAGTTTACAAGTGACAGGGATGGATGAGCAGTTCTTC. The V and J genes are TRBV27 and TRBJ2-1; TRBD1 matches 7 bases. CDR1 MNHEY and CDR2 SMNVEV come from the germline V gene (reference sequence). The ends lost 2 bases at V and 8 bases at J; junction bases unmatched: 9. This CDR3 is built from 15 residues.

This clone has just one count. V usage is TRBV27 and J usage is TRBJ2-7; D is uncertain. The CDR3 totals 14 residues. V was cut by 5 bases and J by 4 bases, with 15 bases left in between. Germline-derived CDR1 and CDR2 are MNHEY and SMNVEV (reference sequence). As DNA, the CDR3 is TGTGCCAGCAGTCCCCTCTTGGTAGGGTACGAGCAGTACTTC. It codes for CASSPLLVGYEQYF.

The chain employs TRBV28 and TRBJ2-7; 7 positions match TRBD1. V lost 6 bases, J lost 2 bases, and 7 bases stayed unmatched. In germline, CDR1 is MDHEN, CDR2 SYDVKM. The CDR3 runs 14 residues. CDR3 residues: CASRPQGNPYEQYF. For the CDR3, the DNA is TGTGCCAGCAGACCACAGGGGAACCCCTACGAGCAGTACTTC.

The DNA for the CDR3 is TGTGCCAGCAGCTTAGGCCTGGGACAGCCCTACGAGCAGTACTTC. This codes for CASSLGLGQPYEQYF. The V call is TRBV11-2, the J call TRBJ2-7; 7 bases align to TRBD1. Per germline, CDR1 SGHAT and CDR2 FQNNGV. There are 15 residues in the CDR3. V lost 1 base and J lost 2; bases outside the gene matches: 5.

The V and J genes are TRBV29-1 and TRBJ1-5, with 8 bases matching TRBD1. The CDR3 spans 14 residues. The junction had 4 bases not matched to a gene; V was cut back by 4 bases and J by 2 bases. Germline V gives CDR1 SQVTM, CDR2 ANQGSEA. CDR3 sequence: CSVATGVGNQPQHF. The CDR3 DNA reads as TGCAGCGTTGCGACAGGGGTAGGCAATCAGCCCCAGCATTTT.

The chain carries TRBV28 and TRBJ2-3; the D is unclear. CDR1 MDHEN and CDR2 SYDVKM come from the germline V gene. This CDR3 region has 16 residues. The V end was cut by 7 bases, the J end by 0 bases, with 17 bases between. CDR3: CASTIGSGSSTDTQYF. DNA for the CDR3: TGTGCCAGCACCATAGGGTCCGGTTCTAGCACAGATACGCAGTATTTT.

The CDR3 protein is CATSRGLAGVGADTQYF. The CDR3 coding sequence is TGTGCCACCAGCAGAGGACTAGCGGGAGTGGGGGCAGATACGCAGTATTTT. The chain joins TRBV15 to TRBJ2-3; 12 bases fit TRBD2. Germline V gene sequence: CDR1 LNHNV, CDR2 YYDKDF (reference sequence). The CDR3 is made up of 17 amino acids. V dropped 1 base and J dropped 4; count of bases not matched to a gene: 6.

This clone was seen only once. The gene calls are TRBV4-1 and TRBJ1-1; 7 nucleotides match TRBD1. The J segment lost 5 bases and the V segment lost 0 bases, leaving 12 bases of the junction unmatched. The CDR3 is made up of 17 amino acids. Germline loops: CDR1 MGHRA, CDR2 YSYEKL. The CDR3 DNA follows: TGCGCCAGCAGCCAAGATGAGGCGGCAGCCAGGGGGACTGAAGCTTTCTTT. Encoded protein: CASSQDEAAARGTEAFF.

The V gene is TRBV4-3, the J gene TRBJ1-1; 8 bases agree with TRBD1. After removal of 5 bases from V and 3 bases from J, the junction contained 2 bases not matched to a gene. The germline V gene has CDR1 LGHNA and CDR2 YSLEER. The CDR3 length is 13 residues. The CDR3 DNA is TGCGCCAGCAGCGACAGGGGCGACACTGAAGCTTTCTTT. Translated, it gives CASSDRGDTEAFF.

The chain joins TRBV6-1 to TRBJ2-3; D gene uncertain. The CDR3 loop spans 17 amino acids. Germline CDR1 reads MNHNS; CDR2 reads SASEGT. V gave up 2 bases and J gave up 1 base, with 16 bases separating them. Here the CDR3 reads CASSERLSLRGTDTQYF. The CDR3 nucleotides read TGTGCCAGCAGTGAACGGCTAAGTCTTCGGGGCACAGATACGCAGTATTTT.

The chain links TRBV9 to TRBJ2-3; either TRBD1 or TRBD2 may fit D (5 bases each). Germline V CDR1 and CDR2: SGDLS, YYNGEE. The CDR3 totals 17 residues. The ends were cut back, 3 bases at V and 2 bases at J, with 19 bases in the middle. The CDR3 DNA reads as TGTGCCAGCAGCGATGCCGCCTCCGGGACGGACACAGATACGCAGTATTTT. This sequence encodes CASSDAASGTDTDTQYF.

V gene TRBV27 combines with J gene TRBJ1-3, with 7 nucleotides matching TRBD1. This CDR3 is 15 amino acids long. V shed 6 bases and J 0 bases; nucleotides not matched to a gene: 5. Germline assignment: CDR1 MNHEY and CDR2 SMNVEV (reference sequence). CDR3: CASSSGQNSGNTIYF. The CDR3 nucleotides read TGTGCCAGCAGCTCGGGACAGAACTCTGGAAACACCATATATTTT.

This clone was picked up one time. The CDR3 loop reads CASSQYGYEQYF. In DNA form, the CDR3 reads TGTGCCAGCAGCCAATACGGCTACGAGCAGTACTTC. This sequence joins TRBV14 and TRBJ2-7; D gene uncertain. The CDR3 is 12 amino acids. V lost 2 bases and J lost 3, with 5 bases in between. CDR1 is SGHDN, CDR2 FVKESK, per germline. Full variable domain (outside the CDR3, taken from reference TRBV14 and TRBJ2-7): EAGVTQFPSHSVIEKGQTVTLRCDPISGHDNLYWYRRVMGKEIKFLLHFVKESKQDESGMPNNRFLAERTGGTYSTLKVQPAELEDSGVYFCASSQYGYEQYFGPGTRLTVT.

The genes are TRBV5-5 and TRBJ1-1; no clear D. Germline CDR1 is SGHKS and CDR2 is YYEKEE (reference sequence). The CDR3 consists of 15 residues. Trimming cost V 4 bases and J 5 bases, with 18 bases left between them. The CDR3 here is CASSPLVLRRTEAFF. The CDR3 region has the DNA TGTGCCAGCAGCCCACTGGTCCTCCGGAGAACTGAAGCTTTCTTT.